The rows below give T cell receptor beta chains drawn from one sample of a study of OX40 agonist ivuxolimab in advanced cancers. Produced via immunoSEQ multiplex PCR; TCRdb's table is partial and in-frame only. The data contain tens of thousands of clones, approximately 89% of them singletons. The sequenced sample was CD4+ or CD8+ T cells sorted from blood, obtained in a trial of the OX40 agonist ivuxolimab. All receptors derive from an adult with an advanced solid tumor such as melanoma, head and neck, liver or kidney cancer. CDR3s include the opening cysteine and the closing phenylalanine or tryptophan. A D gene is named only where the DNA matches it firmly. Size is omitted from some rows. Given values are once, few, many or a class for expanded clones.

V: TRBV27; size: -; J: TRBJ2-3; D: TRBD2; CDR3: CASSLGTSGRDTQYF; DNA: TGTGCCAGCAGTTTAGGGACTAGCGGGAGGGATACGCAGTATTTT
V: TRBV27; size: medium-sized; J: TRBJ2-7; D: TRBD2; CDR3: CASSLGTSGTYEQYF; DNA: TGTGCCAGCAGTTTAGGGACTAGCGGGACGTACGAGCAGTACTTC
V: TRBV7-9; size: -; J: TRBJ2-1; D: -; CDR3: CASSFEQFF; DNA: TGTGCCAGCAGCTTCGAGCAGTTCTTC
V: TRBV5-8; size: -; J: TRBJ1-2; D: -; CDR3: CASADDTHYGYTF; DNA: TGTGCCAGCGCAGACGACACCCACTATGGCTACACCTTC
V: TRBV2; size: -; J: TRBJ2-7; D: -; CDR3: CASSETYEQYF; DNA: TGTGCCAGCAGCGAAACCTACGAGCAGTACTTC
V: TRBV2; size: -; J: TRBJ1-2; D: -; CDR3: CASNDGDVYYGYTF; DNA: TGTGCCAGCAACGATGGGGACGTATACTATGGCTACACCTTC
V: TRBV7-9; size: -; J: TRBJ2-7; D: -; CDR3: CASSLSSYEQYF; DNA: TGTGCCAGCAGCTTAAGTTCCTACGAGCAGTACTTC
V: TRBV4-3; size: few; J: TRBJ2-1; D: -; CDR3: CASSQVVAPPSNEQFF; DNA: TGCGCCAGCAGCCAAGTGGTAGCGCCGCCCTCCAATGAGCAGTTCTTC
V: TRBV1; size: -; J: TRBJ2-3; D: -; CDR3: CTSSPPRRDISGSSTDTQYF; DNA: TGCACCAGCAGCCCCCCCCGGCGGGACATTAGCGGGAGTTCGACAGATACGCAGTATTTT
V: TRBV29-1; size: -; J: TRBJ2-2; D: -; CDR3: CSVDPGHTNTGELFF; DNA: TGCAGCGTTGATCCGGGACACACGAACACCGGGGAGCTGTTTTTT
V: TRBV29-1; size: -; J: TRBJ2-1; D: TRBD1; CDR3: CSVVSGTGISTNEQFF; DNA: TGCAGCGTCGTGTCCGGGACAGGGATTAGTACGAATGAGCAGTTCTTC
V: TRBV11-2; size: -; J: TRBJ2-3; D: -; CDR3: CASSLAVRQGWTDTQYF; DNA: TGTGCCAGCAGCTTAGCGGTCCGGCAGGGATGGACAGATACGCAGTATTTT
V: TRBV4-3; size: -; J: TRBJ2-7; D: -; CDR3: CASSPFPGAGYEQYF; DNA: TGCGCCAGCAGTCCTTTTCCGGGGGCAGGCTACGAGCAGTACTTC
V: TRBV6-4; size: medium-sized; J: TRBJ2-7; D: -; CDR3: CASNFEQYF; DNA: TGTGCCAGCAATTTCGAGCAGTACTTC
V: TRBV19; size: -; J: TRBJ1-5; D: -; CDR3: CASSLPGGRQDYSNQPQHF; DNA: TGTGCCAGTAGTCTCCCGGGGGGCAGACAAGACTATAGCAATCAGCCCCAGCATTTT
V: TRBV6-5; size: -; J: TRBJ2-7; D: TRBD1; CDR3: CASSSSTGGPYEQYF; DNA: TGTGCCAGCAGTTCCTCGACAGGGGGGCCCTACGAGCAGTACTTC